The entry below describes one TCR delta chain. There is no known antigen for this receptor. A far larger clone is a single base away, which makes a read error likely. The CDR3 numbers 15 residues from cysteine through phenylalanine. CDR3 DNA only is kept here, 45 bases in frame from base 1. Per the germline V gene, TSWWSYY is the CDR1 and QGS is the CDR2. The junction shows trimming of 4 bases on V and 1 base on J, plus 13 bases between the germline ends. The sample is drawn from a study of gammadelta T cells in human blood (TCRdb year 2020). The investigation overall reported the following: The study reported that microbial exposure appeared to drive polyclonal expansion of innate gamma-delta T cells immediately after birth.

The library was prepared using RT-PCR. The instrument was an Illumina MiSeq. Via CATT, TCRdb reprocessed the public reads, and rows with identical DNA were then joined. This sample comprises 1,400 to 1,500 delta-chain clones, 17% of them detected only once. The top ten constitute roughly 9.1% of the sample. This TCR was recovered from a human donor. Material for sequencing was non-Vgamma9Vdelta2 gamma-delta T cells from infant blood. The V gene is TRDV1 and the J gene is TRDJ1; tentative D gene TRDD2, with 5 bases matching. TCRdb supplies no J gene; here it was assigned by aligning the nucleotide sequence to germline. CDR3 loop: CALGVFSLCTDKLIF. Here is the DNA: TGTGCTCTTGGGGTCTTTTCCTTGTGCACCGATAAACTCATCTTT.